Sequencing of this TCR beta chain was carried out in a study of blood T cell repertoires in COVID-19. Study overall: Sources were T cells, B-cell-depleted T cells, or PBMCs; the material itself was cDNA or gDNA.

Study members were between about 18 and 100 years old and lived in fewer than 30 US regions. In Cohort 3, a recovered donor had either two negative PCRs, clearance, or symptom resolution. Original processing notes: Reference gene primer amplification in the assay estimated nucleated cell counts. The table came from immunoSEQ multiplex PCR; TCRdb's copy has only in-frame clones and leaves some out. The D gene and trimming were derived from the DNA, and the V and J assignments and clone size from that table. The table has roughly 300,000 clones, around 90% seen once. The receptor was derived from a woman in her twenties or thirties who had recovered from COVID-19. The source material was PBMCs or T cells enriched from blood (not recorded which).

In DNA, the CDR3 is TGTGCCAGCAGTCAAGCGGGAGGGTTCAATGAGCAGTTCTTC. Protein: CASSQAGGFNEQFF. The V gene is TRBV27, the J gene TRBJ2-1; 10 positions match TRBD2. Unmatched junction bases numbered 4, after V lost 5 bases and J lost 6 bases. This CDR3 comprises 14 residues. CDR1 MNHEY and CDR2 SMNVEV come from the germline V gene (reference sequence).